Included here is one T cell receptor beta chain sequence, with context. Every sequencing run gave over 190 million TCR-beta sequences, taken from 15-18 subjects. TCRdb re-called the 5' RACE reads with MiXCR, one entry per CDR3 protein. The table lists fewer than 40,000 distinct CDR3 sequences, about 13% of them singletons, with about 2.5% in the top ten. The entry originates in a study of neurological immune-mediated disorders. Time point of the sample: longitudinal time-point 2. Germline assignment: CDR1 LGHDT and CDR2 YNNKEL (reference sequence). Trimming stripped 1 base from V and 3 bases from J, with 12 bases between. The length of the CDR3 is 16 residues.

The TCR sequence derives from a woman aged 40 to 49 in good health. Sequencing input: PBMCs. The rearrangement links TRBV3-1 to TRBJ2-2; D might be TRBD2 (6 bases). The CDR3 nucleotides read TGTGCCAGCAGCCAAGGGTACGGGAGATACACCGGGGAGCTGTTTTTT. This gives the protein CASSQGYGRYTGELFF.